Presented here are 5 T cell receptor beta chains from one specimen sequenced in a study of shared clonotypes between healthy human individuals. The method was immunoSEQ multiplex PCR; TCRdb's version includes in-frame clones alone and lacks a portion of them. The data hold around 980,000 clones, with about 84% observed a single time. Material for sequencing was memory CD4+ T cells from PBMCs. Subset in this sample: CD45RA-negative fraction. These receptors originate from a young man in good health. Some clones in this sample may be carry-over from other donors' samples.

Regarding this clone: Other DNA sequences in this specimen translate into the identical CDR3. This chain uses TRBV6-5 with TRBJ1-1; no reliable D call. Trimming pared 6 bases from V and 0 bases from J, leaving 8 bases between. The germline CDR1 and CDR2 sequences are MNHEY and SVGAGI. The length of the CDR3 is 13 residues. CDR3 sequence (DNA): TGTGCCAGCAGCCCGACCCTGAACACTGAAGCTTTCTTT. It is translated as CASSPTLNTEAFF.

Details on this clone: The junction does not match germline at one end; this may be a read error. The chain couples TRBV2 to TRBJ2-7; D uncertain. Germline V gene data show CDR1 as SNHLY and CDR2 as FYNNEI. The CDR3 has 8 amino acids. The CDR3 spells CASYQQYF. The DNA for the CDR3 is TGTGCCAGCTACCAGCAGTACTTC.

This rearrangement joins TRBV5-5 to TRBJ1-4, with D possibly TRBD1 on 5 matching bases. The CDR3 totals 14 residues. Germline loops: CDR1 SGHKS, CDR2 YYEKEE (reference sequence). The V end lost 4 bases, the J end lost 5 bases, and 12 bases lay between the germline ends. As DNA, the CDR3 is TGTGCCAGCAGCCTTGGGACGGGAAATGAAAAACTGTTTTTT. Translating gives CASSLGTGNEKLFF. The full variable domain, its missing parts supplied by reference TRBV5-5 and TRBJ1-4, is DAGVTQSPTHLIKTRGQQVTLRCSPISGHKSVSWYQQVLGQGPQFIFQYYEKEERGRGNFPDRFSARQFPNYSSELNVNALLLGDSALYLCASSLGTGNEKLFFGSGTQLSVL.

The chain uses TRBV5-1 and TRBJ1-2; tentative D call: TRBD1 (5 bases). This CDR3 has 13 residues. CDR1 and CDR2 from the germline V gene are SGHRS and YFSETQ. With 4 bases removed from V and 4 bases from J, the gap between germline ends came to 11 bases. The CDR3 DNA sequence: TGCGCCAGCAGCCCACAGGCCTCCTATGGCTACACCTTC. Its translation is CASSPQASYGYTF.

This chain joins TRBV6-6 and TRBJ2-7; D is perhaps TRBD2 (6 bases). Germline CDR1 is MNHNY and CDR2 is SVGAGI (reference sequence). This CDR3 has 14 residues. Trimming stripped 6 bases from V and 7 bases from J, with 19 bases between. This CDR3 reads CASSGTSSRGEQYF. CDR3 coding DNA: TGTGCCAGCAGCGGGACTTCATCGCGAGGGGAGCAGTACTTC.